This T cell receptor beta chain originates from a study of cytomegalovirus exposure and HLA in healthy donors. Regarding the study as a whole: The study dropped some indistinguishable V segments, TRBV6-2 and TRBV6-3 among them.

PCR involved 60 Vbeta and 13 Jbeta primers. TCRdb's copy holds only in-frame clones and misses some; the assay was immunoSEQ multiplex PCR. The table shows about 140,000 clones, with around 80% occurring only once. From germline, CDR1 is MNHNS and CDR2 SASEGT. The CDR3 consists of 14 residues. The ends were cut back, 8 bases at V and 1 base at J, with 9 bases in the middle. To note about this clone: Its antigen remains unknown.

The TCR was taken from a man aged 40-49 years in good health and CMV-seronegative. The gene calls are TRBV6-1 and TRBJ2-6; tentative D call: TRBD1 (5 bases). The sequencing input was PBMCs. The CDR3 is CASGGASGANVLTF. CDR3 DNA: TGTGCCAGCGGTGGGGCGTCTGGGGCCAACGTCCTGACTTTC.